This is a list of T cell receptor beta chains from one sample in a study of T cells in localized non-small cell lung cancer. This table comes from immunoSEQ multiplex PCR, and its TCRdb copy is limited to in-frame clones, with some not included. The sample includes tens of thousands of clones, over 75% of them seen just once. The source material was PBMCs, sampled before any cancer treatment. These receptors were collected from a woman aged 40-70 years with stage II squamous cell lung carcinoma. CDR3s include the opening cysteine and the closing phenylalanine or tryptophan. The D gene is left open where the match is weak. Clone size is not always given. Where it is, it says once, few, many or a class for expanded clones.

D gene: .
V gene: TRBV5-5
clone size: .
J gene: TRBJ2-2
CDR3 protein: CASSLAVAAAGELFF
CDR3 DNA: TGTGCCAGCAGCTTGGCTGTAGCGGCGGCCGGGGAGCTGTTTTTT

D gene: TRBD1
V gene: TRBV5-8
clone size: .
J gene: TRBJ1-4
CDR3 protein: CASSYGQGATNEKLFF
CDR3 DNA: TGTGCCAGCAGCTATGGACAGGGGGCAACTAATGAAAAACTGTTTTTT

D gene: .
V gene: TRBV18
clone size: .
J gene: TRBJ2-2
CDR3 protein: CASSPTSLQGPGELFF
CDR3 DNA: TGTGCCAGCTCACCCACTTCACTTCAGGGCCCCGGGGAGCTGTTTTTT

D gene: TRBD1
V gene: TRBV27
clone size: .
J gene: TRBJ1-1
CDR3 protein: CASSLYRGTEAFF
CDR3 DNA: TGTGCCAGCAGTTTATACAGGGGCACTGAAGCTTTCTTT

D gene: TRBD1
V gene: TRBV6-1
clone size: .
J gene: TRBJ1-5
CDR3 protein: CASSVQGQIRTQPQHF
CDR3 DNA: TGTGCCAGCAGTGTCCAGGGACAGATTAGAACCCAGCCCCAGCATTTT

D gene: .
V gene: TRBV6-1
clone size: .
J gene: TRBJ2-6
CDR3 protein: CARGSELSGANVLTF
CDR3 DNA: TGTGCCAGGGGGAGTGAGTTGTCTGGGGCCAACGTCCTGACTTTC

D gene: TRBD2
V gene: TRBV7-8
clone size: .
J gene: TRBJ2-2
CDR3 protein: CASSLRASGGPGELFF
CDR3 DNA: TGTGCCAGCAGCTTACGGGCTAGCGGGGGGCCCGGGGAGCTGTTTTTT

D gene: TRBD1
V gene: TRBV28
clone size: once
J gene: TRBJ2-6
CDR3 protein: CASSLLDRAYSSGANVLTF
CDR3 DNA: TGTGCCAGCAGTTTACTAGACAGGGCCTACAGTTCTGGGGCCAACGTCCTGACTTTC

D gene: TRBD1
V gene: TRBV7-6
clone size: .
J gene: TRBJ1-4
CDR3 protein: CASRPGGSEKLFF
CDR3 DNA: TGTGCCAGCCGCCCAGGGGGAAGTGAAAAACTGTTTTTT

D gene: .
V gene: TRBV9
clone size: .
J gene: TRBJ2-6
CDR3 protein: CASSVVAYISGANVLTF
CDR3 DNA: TGTGCCAGCAGCGTAGTGGCTTACATCTCTGGGGCCAACGTCCTGACTTTC

D gene: TRBD1
V gene: TRBV28
clone size: .
J gene: TRBJ2-7
CDR3 protein: CASSYGTGGFEQYF
CDR3 DNA: TGTGCCAGCAGTTACGGGACAGGGGGTTTTGAGCAGTACTTC

D gene: .
V gene: TRBV5-1
clone size: once
J gene: TRBJ2-1
CDR3 protein: CASSSGASYNEQFF
CDR3 DNA: TGCGCCAGCAGTAGCGGAGCTTCCTACAATGAGCAGTTCTTC

D gene: .
V gene: TRBV6-5
clone size: .
J gene: TRBJ1-2
CDR3 protein: CASSYIDGPYGYTF
CDR3 DNA: TGTGCCAGCAGCTATATCGACGGCCCCTATGGCTACACCTTC

D gene: .
V gene: TRBV9
clone size: .
J gene: TRBJ1-3
CDR3 protein: CASSSGTSGNTIYF
CDR3 DNA: TGTGCCAGCAGCTCAGGTACCTCTGGAAACACCATATATTTT

D gene: .
V gene: TRBV4-1
clone size: .
J gene: TRBJ1-1
CDR3 protein: CASSQRGGNTEAFF
CDR3 DNA: TGCGCCAGCAGCCAACGGGGGGGTAACACTGAAGCTTTCTTT

D gene: TRBD1
V gene: TRBV29-1
clone size: few
J gene: TRBJ2-5
CDR3 protein: CSVARQGGLGETQYF
CDR3 DNA: TGCAGCGTGGCCCGACAGGGGGGGTTGGGAGAGACCCAGTACTTC

D gene: TRBD2
V gene: TRBV4-1
clone size: .
J gene: TRBJ2-3
CDR3 protein: CASSPGTSGRASTDTQYF
CDR3 DNA: TGCGCCAGCAGCCCCGGGACTAGCGGGAGGGCTAGCACAGATACGCAGTATTTT

D gene: .
V gene: TRBV4-3
clone size: .
J gene: TRBJ2-2
CDR3 protein: CASSQGQKGTGGELFF
CDR3 DNA: TGCGCCAGCAGCCAAGGACAGAAGGGGACGGGCGGGGAGCTGTTTTTT

D gene: TRBD2
V gene: TRBV5-4
clone size: once
J gene: TRBJ2-1
CDR3 protein: CASSLASAGGGPFF
CDR3 DNA: TGTGCCAGCAGCTTGGCCTCGGCGGGAGGGGGTCCGTTCTTC

D gene: .
V gene: TRBV15
clone size: .
J gene: TRBJ1-1
CDR3 protein: CATSREGQGTTEAFF
CDR3 DNA: TGTGCCACCAGCAGAGAAGGTCAGGGGACCACTGAAGCTTTCTTT

D gene: TRBD2
V gene: TRBV6-5
clone size: .
J gene: TRBJ2-4
CDR3 protein: CASRQLAGGDIQYF
CDR3 DNA: TGTGCCAGCAGGCAACTAGCGGGGGGGGACATTCAGTACTTC

D gene: .
V gene: TRBV28
clone size: .
J gene: TRBJ1-1
CDR3 protein: CASSPPGNTEAFF
CDR3 DNA: TGTGCCAGCAGTCCCCCAGGGAACACTGAAGCTTTCTTT

D gene: .
V gene: TRBV7-2
clone size: .
J gene: TRBJ2-5
CDR3 protein: CASSLGQALGETQYF
CDR3 DNA: TGTGCCAGCAGCTTAGGGCAGGCCCTGGGGGAGACCCAGTACTTC

D gene: .
V gene: TRBV5-5
clone size: .
J gene: TRBJ2-1
CDR3 protein: CASRLVTDEQFF
CDR3 DNA: TGTGCCAGCAGGTTGGTTACGGATGAGCAGTTCTTC

D gene: .
V gene: TRBV6-1
clone size: few
J gene: TRBJ1-3
CDR3 protein: CASSEDRITIYF
CDR3 DNA: TGTGCCAGCAGTGAGGACCGTATCACCATATATTTT

D gene: .
V gene: TRBV4-1
clone size: .
J gene: TRBJ1-2
CDR3 protein: CASSQDEGLRGYTF
CDR3 DNA: TGCGCCAGCAGCCAAGATGAGGGGTTGAGGGGCTACACCTTC

D gene: TRBD1
V gene: TRBV19
clone size: .
J gene: TRBJ2-7
CDR3 protein: CASSHGQGSSYEQYF
CDR3 DNA: TGTGCCAGTAGCCATGGACAGGGAAGCTCCTACGAGCAGTACTTC

D gene: TRBD2
V gene: TRBV5-4
clone size: .
J gene: TRBJ2-2
CDR3 protein: CASSSPRGDSGELFF
CDR3 DNA: TGTGCCAGCAGCTCCCCCCGGGGGGATTCCGGGGAGCTGTTTTTT

D gene: .
V gene: TRBV29-1
clone size: once
J gene: TRBJ1-2
CDR3 protein: CSVEDLQGFMGFGGYTF
CDR3 DNA: TGCAGCGTTGAAGATCTGCAGGGTTTTATGGGATTTGGTGGCTACACCTTC

D gene: .
V gene: TRBV7-9
clone size: few
J gene: TRBJ1-1
CDR3 protein: CASSPDRIGTEAFF
CDR3 DNA: TGTGCCAGCAGTCCCGACAGGATAGGCACTGAAGCTTTCTTT

D gene: TRBD2
V gene: TRBV6-5
clone size: .
J gene: TRBJ2-3
CDR3 protein: CASRAGLAGGNTQYF
CDR3 DNA: TGTGCCAGCAGGGCAGGACTAGCGGGAGGGAATACGCAGTATTTT

D gene: .
V gene: TRBV7-2
clone size: .
J gene: TRBJ1-1
CDR3 protein: CASSLDTGTTEAFF
CDR3 DNA: TGTGCCAGCAGCTTAGACACAGGGACCACTGAAGCTTTCTTT

D gene: .
V gene: TRBV28
clone size: .
J gene: TRBJ2-4
CDR3 protein: CASSLYTQPYIQYF
CDR3 DNA: TGTGCCAGCAGTTTATATACACAGCCGTACATTCAGTACTTC

D gene: .
V gene: TRBV7-2
clone size: once
J gene: TRBJ1-2
CDR3 protein: CASKMGDYGYTF
CDR3 DNA: TGTGCCAGCAAGATGGGGGACTATGGCTACACCTTC

D gene: TRBD2
V gene: TRBV10-1
clone size: .
J gene: TRBJ2-1
CDR3 protein: CASRQGLAEGEQFF
CDR3 DNA: TGCGCCAGCAGACAGGGACTAGCGGAGGGGGAGCAGTTCTTC

D gene: .
V gene: TRBV9
clone size: .
J gene: TRBJ1-1
CDR3 protein: CASSVPITQVHENTEAFF
CDR3 DNA: TGTGCCAGCAGCGTACCGATAACCCAGGTCCACGAGAACACTGAAGCTTTCTTT

D gene: .
V gene: TRBV9
clone size: .
J gene: TRBJ1-4
CDR3 protein: CASSVGTARGEKLFF
CDR3 DNA: TGTGCCAGCAGCGTAGGTACAGCTCGAGGGGAAAAACTGTTTTTT

D gene: TRBD1
V gene: TRBV2
clone size: .
J gene: TRBJ1-1
CDR3 protein: CASSVKGARTEAFF
CDR3 DNA: TGTGCCAGCAGTGTCAAGGGGGCGCGGACTGAAGCTTTCTTT

D gene: .
V gene: TRBV1
clone size: once
J gene: TRBJ2-7
CDR3 protein: CTSSQSRLADIFEQYF
CDR3 DNA: TGCACCAGCAGCCAGAGTAGGCTAGCGGACATTTTTGAGCAGTACTTC

D gene: .
V gene: TRBV5-1
clone size: .
J gene: TRBJ2-1
CDR3 protein: CASSLGGHEQFF
CDR3 DNA: TGCGCCAGCAGCTTGGGTGGCCATGAGCAGTTCTTC

D gene: .
V gene: TRBV7-2
clone size: .
J gene: TRBJ2-1
CDR3 protein: CASSTGPSSDEQFF
CDR3 DNA: TGTGCCAGCAGCACAGGGCCTTCATCCGATGAGCAGTTCTTC

D gene: .
V gene: TRBV5-1
clone size: .
J gene: TRBJ2-7
CDR3 protein: CASSPQGGAAHEQYF
CDR3 DNA: TGCGCCAGCAGCCCCCAGGGGGGGGCGGCCCACGAGCAGTACTTC

D gene: .
V gene: TRBV10-2
clone size: .
J gene: TRBJ1-4
CDR3 protein: CASSAGRRSEKLFF
CDR3 DNA: TGCGCCAGCAGCGCGGGACGGAGGAGTGAAAAACTGTTTTTT

D gene: .
V gene: TRBV6-5
clone size: .
J gene: TRBJ1-2
CDR3 protein: CASSFAGAGIYGYTF
CDR3 DNA: TGTGCCAGCAGTTTTGCTGGGGCCGGCATCTATGGCTACACCTTC

D gene: .
V gene: TRBV4-3
clone size: .
J gene: TRBJ1-2
CDR3 protein: CASSQEWLAAARGYTF
CDR3 DNA: TGCGCCAGCAGCCAAGAATGGCTGGCGGCTGCTCGCGGCTACACCTTC

D gene: .
V gene: TRBV6-1
clone size: .
J gene: TRBJ1-3
CDR3 protein: CASSVDIAGNTIYF
CDR3 DNA: TGTGCCAGCAGTGTGGACATAGCTGGAAACACCATATATTTT

D gene: .
V gene: TRBV4-3
clone size: .
J gene: TRBJ2-1
CDR3 protein: CASSQDQGTYNEQFF
CDR3 DNA: TGCGCCAGCAGCCAAGATCAGGGGACCTACAATGAGCAGTTCTTC

D gene: .
V gene: TRBV4-3
clone size: .
J gene: TRBJ2-1
CDR3 protein: CASSQDLPFF
CDR3 DNA: TGCGCCAGCAGCCAAGATCTGCCGTTCTTC

D gene: .
V gene: TRBV19
clone size: .
J gene: TRBJ2-7
CDR3 protein: CASSTSQRGAYEQYF
CDR3 DNA: TGTGCCAGTAGTACCTCTCAACGTGGGGCCTACGAGCAGTACTTC

D gene: .
V gene: TRBV19
clone size: once
J gene: TRBJ1-2
CDR3 protein: CASSMTGRGYTF
CDR3 DNA: TGTGCCAGTAGTATGACCGGAAGGGGCTACACCTTC

D gene: .
V gene: TRBV4-2
clone size: .
J gene: TRBJ2-2
CDR3 protein: CASSQASWRTGELFF
CDR3 DNA: TGTGCCAGCAGCCAAGCTTCTTGGCGGACCGGGGAGCTGTTTTTT

D gene: .
V gene: TRBV5-1
clone size: .
J gene: TRBJ2-5
CDR3 protein: CASSRENALGKTQYF
CDR3 DNA: TGCGCCAGCAGCAGAGAAAACGCCTTGGGAAAGACCCAGTACTTC

D gene: .
V gene: TRBV7-2
clone size: .
J gene: TRBJ2-7
CDR3 protein: CASTPGGSSYEQYF
CDR3 DNA: TGTGCCAGCACCCCCGGAGGGAGCTCCTACGAGCAGTACTTC

D gene: TRBD2
V gene: TRBV5-1
clone size: .
J gene: TRBJ2-7
CDR3 protein: CASSWGAGGPGEQYF
CDR3 DNA: TGCGCCAGCAGCTGGGGAGCGGGAGGGCCCGGGGAGCAGTACTTC

D gene: .
V gene: TRBV29-1
clone size: .
J gene: TRBJ1-1
CDR3 protein: CSVQPSIADTEAFF
CDR3 DNA: TGCAGCGTCCAACCGTCAATTGCGGACACTGAAGCTTTCTTT

D gene: TRBD2
V gene: TRBV7-8
clone size: .
J gene: TRBJ2-3
CDR3 protein: CASSARTSGSGDTQYF
CDR3 DNA: TGTGCCAGCAGCGCCAGGACTAGCGGGAGTGGAGATACGCAGTATTTT

D gene: .
V gene: TRBV6-5
clone size: .
J gene: TRBJ1-4
CDR3 protein: CASQRAGRNEKLFF
CDR3 DNA: TGTGCCAGCCAACGGGCAGGGCGAAATGAAAAACTGTTTTTT

D gene: .
V gene: TRBV10-2
clone size: .
J gene: TRBJ2-1
CDR3 protein: CASRASRYNEQFF
CDR3 DNA: TGCGCCAGCAGGGCTAGCAGGTACAATGAGCAGTTCTTC

D gene: .
V gene: TRBV7-8
clone size: .
J gene: TRBJ2-1
CDR3 protein: CASSIQTNPSREGQFF
CDR3 DNA: TGTGCCAGCAGCATTCAAACCAACCCTAGCCGGGAAGGGCAGTTCTTC

D gene: TRBD1
V gene: TRBV7-6
clone size: once
J gene: TRBJ1-4
CDR3 protein: CASSLQTGTNEKLFF
CDR3 DNA: TGTGCCAGCAGCTTACAGACAGGGACTAATGAAAAACTGTTTTTT